This T cell receptor beta chain was recorded in a study of T cells in Graves' hyperthyroidism and ophthalmopathy. Regarding the study as a whole: Blood also showed most of the thyroid clonotypes that were expanded above 0.001.

This CDR3 has 13 residues. The V gene's germline CDR1 is SGHVS and CDR2 FNYEAQ. The CDR3 regions of TCR beta were amplified from RNA transcripts. An initial round of RT-PCR targeting the TCR CDR3 relied on the HTBI primer set. Each CDR3 protein gets one entry after TCRdb re-called the multiplex PCR reads with MiXCR. Of about 540,000 distinct CDR3 sequences in the sample, about half were seen once. Notes on this clonotype: Its target is unknown. One end of the junction fails to match germline, which may point to a read error.

Disease duration under 2 months; hyperthyroidism patients were aged 18 to 65. Thyroid ultrasound and orbital computed tomography, with clinical symptoms and serum thyroxine and TRAb, informed diagnoses. The sample comprised peripheral blood or thyroid tissue (not recorded which). The chain combines TRBV7-6 with TRBJ2-7; D may correspond to TRBD1 or TRBD2 (5 bases each). The receptor was derived from a woman aged 18-30 years with Graves' hyperthyroidism. The CDR3 here is CAGSLAMGDEQYF. The DNA for the CDR3 is TGTGCCGGCAGCTTGGCCATGGGGGACGAGCAGTACTTC.